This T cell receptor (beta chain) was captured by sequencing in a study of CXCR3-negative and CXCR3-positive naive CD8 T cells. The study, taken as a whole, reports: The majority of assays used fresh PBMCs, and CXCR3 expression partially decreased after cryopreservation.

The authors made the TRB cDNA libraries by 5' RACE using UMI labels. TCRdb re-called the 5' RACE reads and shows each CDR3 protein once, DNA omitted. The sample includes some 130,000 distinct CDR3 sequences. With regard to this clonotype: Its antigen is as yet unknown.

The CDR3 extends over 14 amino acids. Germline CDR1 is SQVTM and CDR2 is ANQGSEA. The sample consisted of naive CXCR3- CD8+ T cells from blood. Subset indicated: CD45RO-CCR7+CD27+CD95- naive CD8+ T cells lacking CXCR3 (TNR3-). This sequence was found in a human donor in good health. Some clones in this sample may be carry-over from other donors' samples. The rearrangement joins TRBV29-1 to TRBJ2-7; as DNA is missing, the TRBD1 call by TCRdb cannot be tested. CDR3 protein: CSVEGQGETYEQYF.